This T cell receptor beta chain was sequenced for a study of Ad26.COV2.S vaccination and SARS-CoV-2 variants. Repertoires were generated with immunoSEQ multiplex PCR, while TCRdb's copy carries only in-frame clones and drops some. Of just over 350,000 clones listed, about 90% are singletons. The CDR3 length is 10 residues. The V end lost 3 bases, the J end lost 13 bases, and 9 bases lay between the germline ends. Germline V gene sequence: CDR1 MNHNS, CDR2 SASEGT. The chain combines TRBV6-1 with TRBJ1-2; no clear D gene. The specimen was peripheral blood, collected after recovery from COVID-19. The clonotype comes from a human donor who had recovered from COVID-19. The DNA of the CDR3 is TGTGCCAGCAGTGAGAAGGGAGGCACCTTC. It yields the protein CASSEKGGTF.